This TCR beta chain comes out of a study of blood T cell repertoires in COVID-19. About the research overall: Spain, Italy and the United States supplied samples that represented acute and convalescent COVID-19.

Study processing details: The authors estimated nucleated cell counts from reference gene primer amplification. The data were produced by immunoSEQ multiplex PCR, yet TCRdb's version contains in-frame clones alone and is incomplete. That table furnishes V, J and clone size, whereas the DNA furnished D and trimming. The sample records roughly 120,000 clones, approximately 90% being singletons. The CDR3 runs to 15 residues. The germline gives CDR1 SNHLY, CDR2 FYNNEI. V was trimmed by 7 bases and J by 6 bases, leaving 21 bases between them. The receptor was isolated from a human donor in a cohort sampled during active COVID-19. Material for sequencing was peripheral blood. The chain links TRBV2 to TRBJ1-2; possibly TRBD1 for D (5 bases). CDR3 region: CASILLAGTPHGYTF. DNA of the CDR3: TGTGCCAGCATTTTATTGGCCGGGACTCCCCATGGCTACACCTTC.